This is a list of T cell receptor beta chains from one sample in a study of identical twins. TCRdb ran MiXCR on the 5' RACE reads and lists one entry per CDR3 protein. The sample consists of 200,000 to 300,000 distinct CDR3 sequences, roughly a tenth of them appearing once. Specimen: memory T cells sorted from blood. The receptor source for this set is a man in his fifties in good health. The CDR3 runs from the conserved cysteine through the conserved F or W. D genes are given only for firm matches.

>TRBD1|TRBV20-1|TRBJ1-5
CSARLVGQGGGQPQHF
>NA|TRBV7-8|TRBJ1-2
CASSLLLYGYTF
>NA|TRBV15|TRBJ1-6
CATSRPDSTGSPLHF
>TRBD2|TRBV7-8|TRBJ2-3
CASSMGTSGVDTQYF
>TRBD1|TRBV4-3|TRBJ2-2
CASSQETGENGELFF
>TRBD1|TRBV12-3/TRBV12-4|TRBJ2-1
CASSERTGSNQQFF
>NA|TRBV18|TRBJ1-2
CASSPLTGRDGYTF
>NA|TRBV3-1|TRBJ2-4
CASSQAGRIAKNIQYF
>NA|TRBV6-2/TRBV6-3|TRBJ2-7
CASSYSSGAEDYEQYF
>NA|TRBV5-1|TRBJ2-3
CASSRGGTARDTQYF
>TRBD1|TRBV18|TRBJ1-1
CASSPGQVENTEAFF
>NA|TRBV29-1|TRBJ2-7
CSVGLGQTEQYF
>TRBD2|TRBV6-1|TRBJ2-1
CASSPRLAGGGEQFF
>TRBD1|TRBV7-2|TRBJ2-7
CASSLDRGFYYEQYF
>TRBD2|TRBV27|TRBJ2-3
CASRLWGTSGKETDTQYF
>NA|TRBV5-1|TRBJ2-5
CASSLAQQAGQETQYF
>TRBD1|TRBV20-1|TRBJ1-1
CSARQGSLNTEAFF
>TRBD1|TRBV10-3|TRBJ2-7
CAISGNRGAYEQYF
>NA|TRBV20-1|TRBJ2-3
CSASHSDSTDTQYF
>NA|TRBV6-1|TRBJ1-4
CASSRPTVDAEKLFF
>NA|TRBV14|TRBJ2-7
CASSGPGIASYEQYF
>TRBD1|TRBV12-3/TRBV12-4|TRBJ2-1
CASSQGAGEQFF
>NA|TRBV12-3/TRBV12-4|TRBJ1-1
CASLRGGTEAFF
>NA|TRBV5-1|TRBJ2-5
CASSFLSVGVKETQYF
>TRBD1|TRBV9|TRBJ2-7
CASSDRGSEQYF
>NA|TRBV6-1|TRBJ2-7
CASSKDWPSSYEQYF
>NA|TRBV20-1|TRBJ1-2
CSAGTDRSNYGYTF
>NA|TRBV5-6|TRBJ2-7
CASSLRQNYEQYF
>NA|TRBV28|TRBJ2-5
CASSFGGPETQYF
>NA|TRBV9|TRBJ1-1
CASSVVENMNTEAFF
>NA|TRBV10-3|TRBJ2-7
CAISADRYEQYF
>NA|TRBV14|TRBJ2-1
CACSPLLHGSYNEQFF
>NA|TRBV7-2|TRBJ1-2
CASSLDGGQGYTF
>NA|TRBV11-1|TRBJ2-5
CASSPLPGQETQYF
>NA|TRBV7-3|TRBJ1-6
CASSLIFNSPLHF
>TRBD1|TRBV4-2|TRBJ2-6
CASSQGGQVSGANVLTF
>NA|TRBV12-3/TRBV12-4|TRBJ1-1
CASSLARGYGTPNTEAFF
>NA|TRBV20-1|TRBJ1-4
CSVGWNEKLFF
>NA|TRBV7-9|TRBJ2-5
CASRMGGQETQYF
>NA|TRBV21-1|TRBJ2-2
CASSEGEVNTGELFF
>NA|TRBV18|TRBJ2-2
CASSPPSNTGELFF
>TRBD2|TRBV10-3|TRBJ2-1
CATRYSGVYNEQFF
>NA|TRBV9|TRBJ1-2
CASSVDPIPRGDGYTF
>NA|TRBV29-1|TRBJ2-7
CSVYLGPYEQYF
>NA|TRBV27|TRBJ2-2
CASSFPGSPTGELFF
>NA|TRBV4-3|TRBJ1-4
CASSQDNWADGKLFF
>NA|TRBV10-3|TRBJ2-7
CATPLVAEQYF
>NA|TRBV7-9|TRBJ1-1
CASSEGVMNTEAFF
>NA|TRBV5-1|TRBJ2-5
CASSLGSSRETQYF
>TRBD1|TRBV6-1|TRBJ1-6
CASSNRGTTVGSLHF
>TRBD1|TRBV7-9|TRBJ1-1
CASSLGQALMNTEAFF
>NA|TRBV6-1|TRBJ2-7
CASIYGRGYEQYF
>TRBD2|TRBV4-2|TRBJ2-1
CASSQYSGRAINEQFF
>NA|TRBV4-3|TRBJ2-3
CASSLHRVSTDTQYF
>NA|TRBV7-8|TRBJ2-2
CASSLGTGAKAGELFF
>NA|TRBV4-1|TRBJ1-6
CASSRETNSPLHF
>TRBD2|TRBV20-1|TRBJ2-7
CSATLTSGGDSEQYF
>TRBD2|TRBV11-2|TRBJ2-5
CASSLVPAGIETQYF
>NA|TRBV30|TRBJ1-3
CAWSVGGAFSGNTIYF